This T cell receptor (beta chain) was obtained from a study of tumor-infiltrating lymphocytes in primary liver carcinoma (dated by TCRdb to the late 2010s). Study-level background: Of the five patients, three men and two women aged 30 to 69 years, four had hepatocellular carcinoma and one had combined HCC and intrahepatic cholangiocarcinoma. The five patients had tumors of stage T1-T3 N0M0, with maximum diameters ranging from 4.2 to 10 cm. A total of roughly 35 specimens from 5 patients underwent TCRbeta repertoire sequencing, comprising about 25 tumor regions, 5 adjacent noncancerous liver tissues and 5 peripheral blood samples. Repertoires from technical replicates were highly reproducible, with mean shared-clone rates about 0.88 and correlation coefficients above 0.95. To link TCRbeta repertoire diversity to the local molecular phenotype, the approximately 25 tumor region samples were profiled with Agilent mRNA microarrays. The study combined TCRbeta repertoire sequencing, expression microarrays and whole-exome sequencing across five regions of each liver tumor, with adjacent normal tissue and blood. Samples yielded roughly 3.65 to 7.5 million productive TCRbeta reads; read depth did not differ significantly between tissue types.

This clonotype has at least ten counts. Its cognate antigen has yet to be identified. Base qualities are not provided; no much larger clone lies one nucleotide away. Without any cell sorting, total RNA and DNA were extracted together from approximately 22-30 mg of bulk tissue using the AllPrep DNA/RNA mini kit. Surgical resection was performed in China between November 2015 and 2016 on about 5 patients with histopathologically diagnosed primary liver carcinoma. Patients had chronic HBV infection and were treatment-naive at sampling. Each tumor was sampled at five spatially separated regions: the tumor centre plus the superior, inferior, left-lateral and right-lateral poles. Histology showed that every tumor sample contained more than 80% viable tumor cells. Each fresh piece of tumor and adjacent tissue was cut in two, with one half stored in RNAlater at -80 degrees C and the other half sent for histology.

Using a constant-region primer and ProtoScript II reverse transcriptase, TCRbeta-specific cDNA was reverse-transcribed from 400 to 550 ng total RNA. Three nested multiplex PCR rounds, following a slightly modified ARM-PCR procedure, were used to build the TCRbeta libraries. A final 25-cycle PCR with Deep VentR polymerase added sample barcodes and Illumina adapters. Before sequencing, amplicons between 200 and 500 bp were purified from gel using a QIAquick gel extraction kit. An Illumina HiSeq 2500 was used to sequence the TCRbeta amplicons, generating 250-bp paired-end reads. The published analysis was carried out like this. To recover full CDR3 sequences, reads were quality-trimmed using Trimmomatic v0.33 and paired reads were then merged using FLASH v1.2.11. V, D and J germline segments were assigned to the rearranged TCRbeta sequences using MiGEC v1.2.1b. Clonotype statistics and Shannon-Wiener diversity indices were computed with VDJtools v1.0.0. Except for diversity analysis, only the 250 most abundant clonotypes of each sample were used in subsequent analyses to reduce sampling bias. TCRdb trimmed public reads at Q25 via fastp, called clones via MiXCR and kept in-frame beta chains. Every entry covers one CDR3 protein and lists the most common genes and DNA from its rows. The V and J calls were not made by the authors but by TCRdb's processing. For this sample the table gives fewer than 150,000 distinct CDR3 sequences, of which about 68% were detected only once. Of the sample, about a tenth falls within the top ten clones.

General conclusions and limits of the study: Pairs of tumor regions showed greater repertoire overlap (mean around 35%) than tumor-adjacent pairs (approximately 17%) or tumor-blood pairs (around 15%), which is consistent with antigen-driven expansion. Only about 8-25% of top clones were found in all five regions of a tumor, suggesting spatial heterogeneity of tumor-infiltrating T cells. Since the samples were bulk and unsorted, there was no way to compare CD4+ and CD8+ T cell repertoires. A significantly larger repertoire fraction was made up by the top 250 clones in tumors than in blood (p = 0.039). With just 4 to 6 patients in the study, the authors point out that the findings should be validated in a larger study. Only the TCR beta chain was sequenced, which likely underestimates true repertoire diversity because unpaired alpha chains were not captured.

The sequenced sample was liver tumor tissue from sampling region 1. The sample's cell subset or site, from its label and the paper: tumor region T1, superior pole. This receptor was taken from a woman aged 60-75 years with primary liver carcinoma and hepatitis B virus infection.

The nucleotide sequence is given as TGTGCCAGCAGTGCGCCGGGACAGGGGGATTACGAGCAGTACTTC. The resulting protein is CASSAPGQGDYEQYF. The sequence links TRBV6-5 to TRBJ2-7; TRBD1 aligns with 11 central bases. V has 5 bases trimmed and J has 4 bases trimmed; junction bases matching no gene number 7. According to the germline V gene, CDR1 reads MNHEY and CDR2 reads SVGAGI. Spanning cysteine to phenylalanine, the CDR3 consists of 15 amino acids. Only the CDR3 portion is preserved as DNA: 45 bases, with reading frame beginning at the first base.